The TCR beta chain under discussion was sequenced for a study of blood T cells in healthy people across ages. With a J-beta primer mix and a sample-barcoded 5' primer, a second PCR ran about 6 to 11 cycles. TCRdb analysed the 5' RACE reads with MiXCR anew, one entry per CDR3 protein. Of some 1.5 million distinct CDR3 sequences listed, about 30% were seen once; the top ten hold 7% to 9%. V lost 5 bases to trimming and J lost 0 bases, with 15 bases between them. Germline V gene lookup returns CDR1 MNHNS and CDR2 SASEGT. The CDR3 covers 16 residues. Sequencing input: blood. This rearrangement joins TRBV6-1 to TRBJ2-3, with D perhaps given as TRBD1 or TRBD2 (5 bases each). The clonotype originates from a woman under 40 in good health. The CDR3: CASSRAGTASTDTQYF. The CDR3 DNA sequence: TGTGCCAGCAGTAGGGCCGGGACGGCCAGCACAGATACGCAGTATTTT.